This T cell receptor (beta chain) was captured by sequencing in a study of blood T cells in healthy people across ages. Through a sample-barcoded 5' primer and a J-beta primer mix, a second PCR was run for roughly 7 to 12 cycles. TCRdb independently ran MiXCR on the 5' RACE reads; one entry per CDR3 protein. The profile shows some 930,000 distinct CDR3 sequences, almost 30% of them singletons. With each sample, at least 5 micrograms of total RNA were extracted. The table lists this clonotype with a few counts. One end of the junction varies from germline; a read error may be responsible. CDR3 size: 13 residues. Germline V gene sequence: CDR1 SGDLS, CDR2 YYNGEE. The sample also formed part of further work on T cells of mothers and their children.

This TCR was recovered from a middle-aged woman in good health. The rearrangement uses TRBV9 and TRBJ1-6, with 7 bases that match TRBD1. Input material: blood. DNA of the CDR3: TGTGCCAGCAGCGTGGACAGGAATTCGCCCCTCCACTTT. Translated: CASSVDRNSPLHF.